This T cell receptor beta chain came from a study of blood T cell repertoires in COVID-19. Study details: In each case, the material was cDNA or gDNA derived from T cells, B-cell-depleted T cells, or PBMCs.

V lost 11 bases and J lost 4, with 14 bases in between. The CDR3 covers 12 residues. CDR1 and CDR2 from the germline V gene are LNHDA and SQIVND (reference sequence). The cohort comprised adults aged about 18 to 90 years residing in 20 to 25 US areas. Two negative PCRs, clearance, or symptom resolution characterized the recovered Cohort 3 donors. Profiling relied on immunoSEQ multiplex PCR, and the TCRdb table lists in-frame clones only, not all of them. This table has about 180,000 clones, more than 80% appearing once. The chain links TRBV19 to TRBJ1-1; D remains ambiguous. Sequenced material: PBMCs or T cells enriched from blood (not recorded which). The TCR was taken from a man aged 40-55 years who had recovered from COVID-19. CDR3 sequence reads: CAASGSVTEAFF. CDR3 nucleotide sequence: TGTGCCGCCTCGGGGTCGGTCACTGAAGCTTTCTTT.